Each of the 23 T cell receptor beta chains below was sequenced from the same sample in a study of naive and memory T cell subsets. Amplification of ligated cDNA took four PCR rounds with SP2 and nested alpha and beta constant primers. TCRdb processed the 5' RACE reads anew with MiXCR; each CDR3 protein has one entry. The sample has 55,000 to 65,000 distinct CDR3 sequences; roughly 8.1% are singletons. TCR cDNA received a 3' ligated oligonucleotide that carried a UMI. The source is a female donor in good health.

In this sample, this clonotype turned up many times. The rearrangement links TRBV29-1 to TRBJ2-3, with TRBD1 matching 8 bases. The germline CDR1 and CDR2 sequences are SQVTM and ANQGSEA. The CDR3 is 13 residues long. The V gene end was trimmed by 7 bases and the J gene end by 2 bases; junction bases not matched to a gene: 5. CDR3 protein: CSGRQGITDTQYF. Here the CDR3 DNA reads TGCAGCGGCAGACAGGGGATCACAGATACGCAGTATTTT.

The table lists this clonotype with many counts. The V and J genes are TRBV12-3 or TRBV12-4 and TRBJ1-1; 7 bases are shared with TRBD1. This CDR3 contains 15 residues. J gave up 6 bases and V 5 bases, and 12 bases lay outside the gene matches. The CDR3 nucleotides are TGTGCCAGCAGTCCTACACAGGGGACTACGTCTGAAGCTTTCTTT. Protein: CASSPTQGTTSEAFF.

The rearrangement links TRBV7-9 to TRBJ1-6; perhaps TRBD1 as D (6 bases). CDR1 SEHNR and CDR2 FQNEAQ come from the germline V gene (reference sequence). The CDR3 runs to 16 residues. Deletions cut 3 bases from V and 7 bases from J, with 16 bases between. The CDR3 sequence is CASSFTGLSRNSPLHF. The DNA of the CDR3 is TGTGCCAGCAGCTTCACAGGGTTGTCCCGCAATTCACCCCTCCACTTT.

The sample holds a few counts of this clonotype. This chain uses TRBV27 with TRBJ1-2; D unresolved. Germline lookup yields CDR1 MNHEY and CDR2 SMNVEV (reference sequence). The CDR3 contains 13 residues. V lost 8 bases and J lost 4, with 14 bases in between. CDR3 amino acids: CASGENNLYGYTF. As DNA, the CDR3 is TGTGCCAGCGGGGAAAACAATCTCTATGGCTACACCTTC.

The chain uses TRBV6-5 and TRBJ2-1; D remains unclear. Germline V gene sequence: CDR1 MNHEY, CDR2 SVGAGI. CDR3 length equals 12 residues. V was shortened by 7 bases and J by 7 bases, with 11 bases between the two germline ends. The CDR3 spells CASNNVYNEQFF. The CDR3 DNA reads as TGTGCCAGCAACAATGTGTATAATGAGCAGTTCTTC.

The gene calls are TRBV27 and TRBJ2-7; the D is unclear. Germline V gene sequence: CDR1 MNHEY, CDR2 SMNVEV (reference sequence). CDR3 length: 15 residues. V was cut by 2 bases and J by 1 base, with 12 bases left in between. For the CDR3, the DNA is TGTGCCAGCAGTTTAGGCGGCGCCTCTTCCTACGAGCAGTACTTC. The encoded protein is CASSLGGASSYEQYF.

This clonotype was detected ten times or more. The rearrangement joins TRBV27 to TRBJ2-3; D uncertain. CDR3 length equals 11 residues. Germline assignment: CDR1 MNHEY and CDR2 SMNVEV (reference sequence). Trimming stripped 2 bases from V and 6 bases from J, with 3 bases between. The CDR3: CASSLMDTQYF. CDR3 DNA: TGTGCCAGCAGTTTAATGGATACGCAGTATTTT.

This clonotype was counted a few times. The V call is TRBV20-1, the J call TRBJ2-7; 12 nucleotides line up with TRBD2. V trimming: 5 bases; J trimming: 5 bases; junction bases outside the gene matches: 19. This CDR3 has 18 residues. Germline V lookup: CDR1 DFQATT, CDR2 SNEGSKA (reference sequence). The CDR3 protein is CSASPGGLAGGPRDEQYF. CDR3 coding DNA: TGCAGTGCTTCTCCCGGGGGGCTAGCGGGAGGGCCTAGGGACGAGCAGTACTTC.

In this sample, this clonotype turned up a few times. The CDR3 protein is CASKRTSGEMDTQYF. CDR3 DNA sequence: TGTGCCAGCAAACGGACTAGCGGGGAGATGGATACGCAGTATTTT. This chain uses TRBV6-4 with TRBJ2-3; TRBD2 agrees at 12 bases. The CDR3 consists of 15 residues. Germline V gene sequence: CDR1 MRHNA, CDR2 SNTAGT. The V and J ends lost 7 bases and 6 bases, in that order; junction bases with no gene match: 8.

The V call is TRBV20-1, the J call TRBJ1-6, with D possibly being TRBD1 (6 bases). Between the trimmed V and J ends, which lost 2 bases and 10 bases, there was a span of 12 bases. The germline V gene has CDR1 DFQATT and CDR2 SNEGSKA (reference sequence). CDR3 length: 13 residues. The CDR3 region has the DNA TGCAGTGCTAGAAAACAGGGAAGCTCACCCCTCCACTTT. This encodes CSARKQGSSPLHF.

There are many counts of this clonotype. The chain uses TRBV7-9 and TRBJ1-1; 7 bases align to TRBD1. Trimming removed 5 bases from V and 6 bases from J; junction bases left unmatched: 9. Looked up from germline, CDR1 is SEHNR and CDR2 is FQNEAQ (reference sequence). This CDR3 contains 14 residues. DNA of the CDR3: TGTGCCAGCAGCCGATCTACAGGGGAAGCTGAAGCTTTCTTT. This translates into CASSRSTGEAEAFF.

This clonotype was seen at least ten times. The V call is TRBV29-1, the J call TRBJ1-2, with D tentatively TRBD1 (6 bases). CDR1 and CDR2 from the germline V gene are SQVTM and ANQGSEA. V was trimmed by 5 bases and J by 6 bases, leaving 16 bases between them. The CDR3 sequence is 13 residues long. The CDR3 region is CSVIAGTLDGYTF. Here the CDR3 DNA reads TGCAGCGTTATCGCCGGGACACTCGATGGCTACACCTTC.

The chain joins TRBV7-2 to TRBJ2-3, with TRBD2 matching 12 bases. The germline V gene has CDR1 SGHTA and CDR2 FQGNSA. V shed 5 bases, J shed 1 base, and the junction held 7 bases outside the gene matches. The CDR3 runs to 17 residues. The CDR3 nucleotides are TGTGCCAGCAGCCCAAGGACTAGCGGGGTCCGCACAGATACGCAGTATTTT. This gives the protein CASSPRTSGVRTDTQYF.

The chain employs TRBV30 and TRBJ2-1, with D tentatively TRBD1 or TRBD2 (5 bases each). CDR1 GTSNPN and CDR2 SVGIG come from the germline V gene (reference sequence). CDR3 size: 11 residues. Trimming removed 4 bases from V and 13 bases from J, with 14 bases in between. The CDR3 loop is CAWNSEGPQFF. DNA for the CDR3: TGTGCCTGGAACTCAGAGGGACCCCAGTTCTTC.

For the CDR3, the DNA is TGTGCCAGCAGCTTGGGACAGGGTCTGGATGAGCAGTTCTTC. Translating it yields CASSLGQGLDEQFF. The chain has TRBV5-4 and TRBJ2-1; 7 bases agree with TRBD1. V was clipped by 0 bases and J by 8 bases; unmatched bases: 5. The CDR3 consists of 14 residues. The germline gives CDR1 SGHNT, CDR2 YYREEE (reference sequence).

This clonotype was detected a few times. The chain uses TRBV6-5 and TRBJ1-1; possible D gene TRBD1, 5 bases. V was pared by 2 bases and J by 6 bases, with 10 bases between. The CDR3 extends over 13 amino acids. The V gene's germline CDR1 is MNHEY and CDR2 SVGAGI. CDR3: CASSYGRGAEAFF. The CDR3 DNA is TGTGCCAGCAGTTACGGACGGGGGGCTGAAGCTTTCTTT.

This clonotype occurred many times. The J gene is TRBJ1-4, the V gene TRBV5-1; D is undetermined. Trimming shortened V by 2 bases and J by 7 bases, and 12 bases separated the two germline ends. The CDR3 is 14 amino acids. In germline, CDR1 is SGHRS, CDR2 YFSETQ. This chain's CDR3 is CASSLGNSGEKLFF. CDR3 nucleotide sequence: TGCGCCAGCAGCTTAGGGAACTCTGGTGAAAAACTGTTTTTT.

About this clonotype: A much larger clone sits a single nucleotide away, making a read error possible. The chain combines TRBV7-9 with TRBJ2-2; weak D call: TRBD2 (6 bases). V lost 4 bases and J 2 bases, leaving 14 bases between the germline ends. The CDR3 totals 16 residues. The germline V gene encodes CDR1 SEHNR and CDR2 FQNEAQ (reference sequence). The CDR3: CASSSFWTTNTGELFF. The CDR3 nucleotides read TGTGCCAGCAGCTCTTTCTGGACTACCAACACCGGGGAGCTGTTTTTT.

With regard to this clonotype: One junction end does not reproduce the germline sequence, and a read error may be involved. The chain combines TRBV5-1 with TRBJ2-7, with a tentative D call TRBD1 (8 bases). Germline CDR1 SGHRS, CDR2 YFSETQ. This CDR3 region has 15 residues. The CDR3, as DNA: TGCGCCAGCAGCTGGGGGGGACAGGCAACCTACGATCAGTACTTC. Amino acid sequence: CASSWGGQATYDQYF.

The CDR3 coding sequence is TGCAGCGCCCTGGGACAGGGAGAGACCCAGTACTTC. This translates into CSALGQGETQYF. V gene TRBV29-1 combines with J gene TRBJ2-5; TRBD1 agrees at 9 bases. Per germline, CDR1 SQVTM and CDR2 ANQGSEA. V trimming: 7 bases; J trimming: 4 bases; junction bases outside the gene matches: 4. This CDR3 has 12 amino acids.

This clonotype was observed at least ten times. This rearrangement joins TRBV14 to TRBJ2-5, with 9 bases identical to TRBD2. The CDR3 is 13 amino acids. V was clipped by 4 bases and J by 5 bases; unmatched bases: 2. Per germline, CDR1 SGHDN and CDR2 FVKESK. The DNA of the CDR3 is TGTGCCAGCAGCCGAGGACTAGCGGAGACCCAGTACTTC. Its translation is CASSRGLAETQYF.

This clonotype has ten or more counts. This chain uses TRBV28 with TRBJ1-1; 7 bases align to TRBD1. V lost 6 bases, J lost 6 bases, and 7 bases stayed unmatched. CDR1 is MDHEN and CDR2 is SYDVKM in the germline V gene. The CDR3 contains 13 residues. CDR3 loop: CASRTQGTAEAFF. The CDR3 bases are TGTGCCAGCAGGACACAGGGGACGGCTGAAGCTTTCTTT.

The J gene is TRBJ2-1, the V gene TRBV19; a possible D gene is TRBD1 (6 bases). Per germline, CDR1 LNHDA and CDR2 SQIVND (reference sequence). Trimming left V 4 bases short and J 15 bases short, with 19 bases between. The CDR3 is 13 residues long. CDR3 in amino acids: CASSSPGTQSRFF. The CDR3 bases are TGTGCCAGTAGTAGTCCCGGGACACAGTCCAGGTTCTTC. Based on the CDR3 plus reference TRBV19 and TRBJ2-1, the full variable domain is DGGITQSPKYLFRKEGQNVTLSCEQNLNHDAMYWYRQDPGQGLRLIYYSQIVNDFQKGDIAEGYSVSREKKESFPLTVTSAQKNPTAFYLCASSSPGTQSRFFGPGTRLTVL.